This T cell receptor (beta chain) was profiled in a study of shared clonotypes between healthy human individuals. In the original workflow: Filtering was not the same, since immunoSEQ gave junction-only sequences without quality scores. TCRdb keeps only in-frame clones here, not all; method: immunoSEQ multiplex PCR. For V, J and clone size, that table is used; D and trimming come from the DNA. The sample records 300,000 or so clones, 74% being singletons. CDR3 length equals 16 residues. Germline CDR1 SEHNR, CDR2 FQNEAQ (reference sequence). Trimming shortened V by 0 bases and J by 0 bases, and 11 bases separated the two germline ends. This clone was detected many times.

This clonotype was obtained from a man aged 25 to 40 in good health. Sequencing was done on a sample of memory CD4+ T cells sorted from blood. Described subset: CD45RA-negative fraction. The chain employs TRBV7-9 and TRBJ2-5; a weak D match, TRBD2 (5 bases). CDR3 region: CASSLATWEYQETQYF. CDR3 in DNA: TGTGCCAGCAGCTTAGCGACATGGGAGTACCAAGAGACCCAGTACTTC.